One TCR beta chain is described in this entry. What it binds is not known. This sample is drawn from a study of cytomegalovirus exposure and HLA in healthy donors. Study in general: In a previous analysis, 110 million or so unique TCR beta sequences were found from about 190 million T cells.

Study-level findings and limits: In vitro work confirmed that three CMV-associated chains recognize CMV antigens. Altogether, about 160 TCR beta chains were recorded as cytomegalovirus-associated. It was likely that a cluster of highly shared sequence variants was a sequencing artifact.

This CDR3 comprises 14 residues. Germline CDR1 and CDR2: LNHDA and SQIVND (reference sequence). The V gene end was trimmed by 5 bases and the J gene end by 7 bases; junction bases not matched to a gene: 5. The PCR had 60 Vbeta and 13 Jbeta primers. Method: immunoSEQ multiplex PCR; TCRdb's copy keeps in-frame clones and lacks some. The sample has over 110,000 clones, less than 85% seen once. The chain carries TRBV19 and TRBJ1-5; 10 bases align to TRBD1. The receptor's source is a woman aged 50 to 60 in good health and CMV-seropositive. Material for sequencing was PBMCs. The CDR3 reads CASSVDRGEQPQHF. The CDR3 bases are TGTGCCAGTAGTGTGGACAGGGGGGAACAGCCCCAGCATTTT.